This entry lists 2 T cell receptor beta chains sequenced from one sample in a study of glioma-infiltrating T cells. TCR alpha and beta CDR3 regions were amplified from RNA using iRepertoire nested multiplex PCR. From the multiplex PCR reads, TCRdb called clonotypes with MiXCR, one entry per CDR3 protein. This sample yields roughly 20,000 distinct CDR3 sequences, of which under 30% are seen a single time; approximately 14% belongs to the top ten. The specimen was glioma tissue, nonneoplastic brain tissue, or PBMCs (not recorded which). These receptors came from a human donor with low-grade glioma or glioblastoma, undergoing nonglioma brain surgery, or in good health (not recorded which).

In this sample, this clonotype turned up many times. The chain couples TRBV12-3 or TRBV12-4 to TRBJ1-3; D is perhaps TRBD1 (5 bases). The CDR3 covers 16 residues. The V end was cut by 6 bases, the J end by 0 bases, with 15 bases between. This CDR3 reads CASRRTGTGSGNTIYF. Written as DNA, the CDR3 is TGTGCCAGCAGACGGACCGGGACGGGCTCTGGAAACACCATATATTTT.

This clonotype was recorded a few times. The V and J genes are TRBV11-2 and TRBJ2-5; TRBD1 aligns across 9 bases. From germline, CDR1 is SGHAT and CDR2 FQNNGV. The CDR3 extends over 15 amino acids. After removal of 1 base from V and 14 bases from J, the junction contained 14 bases not matched to a gene. This chain's CDR3 is CASSLVGQGRGIEYF. In DNA, the CDR3 is TGTGCCAGCAGCTTAGTAGGACAGGGGAGAGGTATCGAATACTTC.